This passage covers 29 T cell receptor beta chains from one sample sequenced in a study of cytomegalovirus exposure and HLA in healthy donors. The PCR employed 60 Vbeta primers together with 13 Jbeta primers. Repertoires were generated with immunoSEQ multiplex PCR, while TCRdb's copy carries only in-frame clones and drops some. The sample features fewer than 250,000 clones, with less than 1% in its top ten. Sequenced sample: PBMCs. These receptor sequences come from a woman between 25 and 40 years old in good health and CMV-seropositive.

The V gene is TRBV5-4, the J gene TRBJ2-3; D uncertain. This CDR3 region has 13 residues. V lost 2 bases to trimming and J lost 0 bases, with 4 bases between them. Germline CDR1 reads SGHNT; CDR2 reads YYREEE (reference sequence). In DNA, the CDR3 is TGTGCCAGCAGCTTAACTAGCACAGATACGCAGTATTTT. This codes for CASSLTSTDTQYF.

V gene TRBV5-1 combines with J gene TRBJ2-5; perhaps TRBD1 as D (5 bases). V shed 6 bases and J shed 1 base, with 16 bases lying between them. Germline loops: CDR1 SGHRS, CDR2 YFSETQ. The CDR3 runs 15 residues. CDR3 loop: CASKEQIGAQETQYF. As DNA, the CDR3 is TGCGCCAGCAAGGAGCAGATTGGGGCCCAAGAGACCCAGTACTTC.

This chain connects TRBV6-1 to TRBJ1-1; D is possibly TRBD1 (5 bases). From germline, CDR1 is MNHNS and CDR2 SASEGT. The germline V and J ends were trimmed by 4 bases and 1 base, with 13 bases remaining between them. The CDR3 runs to 15 residues. CDR3 in amino acids: CASSVYRRANTEAFF. The CDR3 nucleotides read TGTGCCAGCAGTGTTTACAGGCGTGCGAACACTGAAGCTTTCTTT.

The V call is TRBV19, the J call TRBJ1-5; tentative D call: TRBD1 (6 bases). The V end was cut by 3 bases, the J end by 11 bases, with 17 bases between. CDR1 and CDR2 from the germline V gene are LNHDA and SQIVND (reference sequence). The CDR3 sequence is 14 residues long. The CDR3 nucleotides read TGTGCCAGTAGTATCGTGGTCGGGGACATAGCCCAGCATTTT. This encodes CASSIVVGDIAQHF.

V and J are TRBV7-9 and TRBJ2-1; TRBD2 is a possible D gene (5 bases). This CDR3 comprises 13 residues. The V end lost 5 bases, the J end lost 10 bases, and 15 bases lay between the germline ends. Per the germline V gene, CDR1 is SEHNR and CDR2 is FQNEAQ (reference sequence). In DNA, the CDR3 is TGTGCCAGCAGCCCCCCCCCAGAGGGAGAGCAGTTCTTC. Residues: CASSPPPEGEQFF.

The chain combines TRBV27 with TRBJ2-7, with D possibly being TRBD1 (6 bases). V was clipped by 6 bases and J by 0 bases, with 18 bases between them. There are 16 residues in the CDR3. Germline lookup yields CDR1 MNHEY and CDR2 SMNVEV (reference sequence). CDR3 in DNA: TGTGCCAGCAGGTTGGCGACCGGGACACTCTCCTACGAGCAGTACTTC. Translating it yields CASRLATGTLSYEQYF.

The V gene is TRBV5-1, the J gene TRBJ2-5; the D gene is possibly TRBD2 (6 bases). The J call is uncertain, as TRBJ2-7 better fits the DNA end. The CDR3 has 13 amino acids. Germline CDR1 and CDR2: SGHRS and YFSETQ. The CDR3 DNA reads as TGCGCCAGCAGCCGGACCGGAGCGGGCGAGCAGTACTTC. This gives the protein CASSRTGAGEQYF.

CDR3 region: CSVVLGVGGTEAFF. CDR3 coding DNA: TGCAGCGTTGTATTAGGTGTAGGGGGAACTGAAGCTTTCTTT. This chain connects TRBV29-1 to TRBJ1-1; possibly TRBD1 for D (6 bases). V was pared by 4 bases and J by 5 bases, with 17 bases between. Per the germline V gene, CDR1 is SQVTM and CDR2 is ANQGSEA. This CDR3 has 14 amino acids.

This chain uses TRBV19 with TRBJ2-7, with TRBD2 matching 12 bases. The CDR3 spans 15 residues. Germline V lookup: CDR1 LNHDA, CDR2 SQIVND (reference sequence). V shed 6 bases, J shed 5 bases, and the junction held 8 bases outside the gene matches. The CDR3 coding sequence is TGTGCCAGTAGGTCTCTAGCGGGGGGGAAAAACGAGCAGTACTTC. Amino acids: CASRSLAGGKNEQYF.

The chain employs TRBV5-1 and TRBJ1-1; D is ambiguous. The length of the CDR3 is 14 residues. Trimming took off 0 bases at V and 1 base at J, with 7 bases between the two ends. Germline CDR1 SGHRS, CDR2 YFSETQ. The CDR3 loop reads CASSLDGQNTEAFF. As DNA, the CDR3 is TGCGCCAGCAGCTTGGATGGGCAGAACACTGAAGCTTTCTTT. Filled out from reference TRBV5-1 and TRBJ1-1, the complete variable domain reads KAGVTQTPRYLIKTRGQQVTLSCSPISGHRSVSWYQQTPGQGLQFLFEYFSETQRNKGNFPGRFSGRQFSNSRSEMNVSTLELGDSALYLCASSLDGQNTEAFFGQGTRLTVV.

The chain couples TRBV18 to TRBJ2-1; TRBD1 is a possible D gene (6 bases). V was cut by 5 bases and J by 5 bases, with 13 bases left in between. Germline V CDR1 and CDR2: KGHSH, LQKENI. The CDR3 has 14 amino acids. CDR3 in amino acids: CASSEGTTDNEQFF. CDR3 nucleotides: TGTGCCAGCTCAGAAGGGACAACCGACAATGAGCAGTTCTTC.

For this clone: The same CDR3 is also encoded by other DNA sequences in this sample. The chain combines TRBV5-1 with TRBJ2-3, with D perhaps TRBD2 (5 bases). The CDR3 extends over 13 amino acids. Germline V gives CDR1 SGHRS, CDR2 YFSETQ. V lost 3 bases and J lost 2, with 7 bases in between. The CDR3 reads CASSSGSTDTQYF. CDR3 nucleotides: TGCGCCAGCAGCTCGGGGTCCACAGATACGCAGTATTTT.

J is TRBJ2-5 and V is TRBV7-9, with D perhaps matching TRBD2 (6 bases). The germline CDR1 and CDR2 sequences are SEHNR and FQNEAQ (reference sequence). Trimming shortened V by 1 base and J by 5 bases, and 11 bases separated the two germline ends. CDR3 length: 14 amino acids. CDR3 sequence reads: CASSLEGGGETQYF. DNA of the CDR3: TGTGCCAGCAGCTTAGAAGGCGGAGGGGAGACCCAGTACTTC.

The chain recombines TRBV4-2 with TRBJ2-3, with TRBD2 matching 7 bases. Per the germline V gene, CDR1 is LGHNA and CDR2 is YNFKEQ. J gave up 1 base and V 1 base, and 5 bases lay outside the gene matches. The CDR3 runs 16 residues. CDR3 sequence (DNA): TGTGCCAGCAGCCAAGGGTCTAGCGGCGGCACAGATACGCAGTATTTT. Residues: CASSQGSSGGTDTQYF.

CDR3 protein: CATGIAGGSTDTQYF. The CDR3 nucleotides read TGCGCCACCGGTATAGCGGGAGGAAGCACAGATACGCAGTATTTT. The chain links TRBV5-1 to TRBJ2-3, with TRBD2 identical over 10 bases. The trim removed 9 bases at V and 0 bases at J, leaving 7 bases unmatched. This CDR3 is 15 amino acids long. In germline, CDR1 is SGHRS, CDR2 YFSETQ. Looking up the rest from reference TRBV5-1 and TRBJ2-3 gives the full variable domain: KAGVTQTPRYLIKTRGQQVTLSCSPISGHRSVSWYQQTPGQGLQFLFEYFSETQRNKGNFPGRFSGRQFSNSRSEMNVSTLELGDSALYLCATGIAGGSTDTQYFGPGTRLTVL.

The chain joins TRBV19 to TRBJ1-4; D might be TRBD1 (5 bases). CDR1 is LNHDA, CDR2 SQIVND, per germline (reference sequence). The V end was cut by 4 bases, the J end by 8 bases, with 17 bases between. CDR3 length: 15 amino acids. CDR3: CASSTRQSGREKLFF. CDR3 bases: TGTGCCAGTAGTACCAGACAGTCCGGTCGGGAAAAACTGTTTTTT.

The J gene is TRBJ2-7, the V gene TRBV28; 11 bases line up with TRBD2. The junction had 7 bases not matched to a gene; V was cut back by 4 bases and J by 5 bases. Germline V gene data show CDR1 as MDHEN and CDR2 as SYDVKM. The CDR3 loop spans 15 amino acids. CDR3 residues: CASSSSSGRYHEQYF. CDR3 coding DNA: TGTGCCAGCAGTTCCTCTAGCGGGAGGTATCACGAGCAGTACTTC.

The J gene is TRBJ2-2, the V gene TRBV19; the match to TRBD2 covers 8 bases. Germline V gene sequence: CDR1 LNHDA, CDR2 SQIVND (reference sequence). CDR3 length: 14 residues. V dropped 5 bases and J dropped 3; count of bases not matched to a gene: 2. In DNA, the CDR3 is TGTGCCAGTAGTGACGGGGGGGACACCGGGGAGCTGTTTTTT. It yields the protein CASSDGGDTGELFF.

This sequence joins TRBV19 and TRBJ2-3; 7 positions agree with TRBD2. With 5 bases clipped from V and 2 bases from J, the junction kept 7 bases outside the gene matches. Germline-derived CDR1 and CDR2 are LNHDA and SQIVND (reference sequence). There are 15 residues in the CDR3. CDR3 loop: CASSGRGKPTDTQYF. DNA for the CDR3: TGTGCCAGTAGTGGGCGGGGGAAGCCCACAGATACGCAGTATTTT. Filled out from reference TRBV19 and TRBJ2-3, the complete variable domain reads DGGITQSPKYLFRKEGQNVTLSCEQNLNHDAMYWYRQDPGQGLRLIYYSQIVNDFQKGDIAEGYSVSREKKESFPLTVTSAQKNPTAFYLCASSGRGKPTDTQYFGPGTRLTVL.

The chain combines TRBV27 with TRBJ2-7; 9 bases match TRBD2. CDR1 MNHEY and CDR2 SMNVEV come from the germline V gene (reference sequence). The V gene end was trimmed by 3 bases and the J gene end by 4 bases; junction bases not matched to a gene: 4. The CDR3 is 14 amino acids. The CDR3 nucleotides read TGTGCCAGCAGTTTTGGGGCGGGGGGGTACGAGCAGTACTTC. It codes for CASSFGAGGYEQYF.

The rearrangement joins TRBV28 to TRBJ1-4, with unresolved D. Per the germline V gene, CDR1 is MDHEN and CDR2 is SYDVKM. The CDR3 covers 11 residues. Trimming took 6 bases from V and 5 from J, leaving 4 bases between them. CDR3 in DNA: TGTGCCAGCAGCCTGAATGAAAAACTGTTTTTT. Translation: CASSLNEKLFF.

The V and J genes are TRBV5-1 and TRBJ2-3; 13 bases are a match to TRBD2. J gave up 2 bases and V 0 bases, and 3 bases lay outside the gene matches. CDR1 SGHRS and CDR2 YFSETQ come from the germline V gene. There are 17 residues in the CDR3. The CDR3 DNA reads as TGCGCCAGCAGCTTGGGACTAGCGGGGGGTTTCACAGATACGCAGTATTTT. It yields the protein CASSLGLAGGFTDTQYF.

The J gene is TRBJ2-7, the V gene TRBV5-6; D perhaps matches TRBD1 (6 bases). The CDR3 loop spans 15 amino acids. V was cut by 4 bases and J by 3 bases, with 17 bases left in between. CDR1 is SGHDT and CDR2 is YYEEEE in the germline V gene. CDR3 sequence (DNA): TGTGCCAGCAGCGCAATATCGGGACAACTCTACGAGCAGTACTTC. Protein product: CASSAISGQLYEQYF. The full variable domain, in which reference TRBV5-6 and TRBJ2-7 provide the parts outside the CDR3, is DAGVTQSPTHLIKTRGQQVTLRCSPKSGHDTVSWYQQALGQGPQFIFQYYEEEERQRGNFPDRFSGHQFPNYSSELNVNALLLGDSALYLCASSAISGQLYEQYFGPGTRLTVT.

The gene calls are TRBV5-1 and TRBJ1-2, with a tentative D call TRBD1 (5 bases). CDR1 SGHRS and CDR2 YFSETQ come from the germline V gene. CDR3 length: 15 amino acids. V was pared by 4 bases and J by 4 bases, with 17 bases between. The CDR3 loop reads CASSVQARDFYGYTF. CDR3 in DNA: TGCGCCAGCAGCGTACAGGCCCGGGACTTCTATGGCTACACCTTC.

V and J are TRBV12-5 and TRBJ1-1; D gene uncertain. This CDR3 spans 11 amino acids. CDR1 is LGHNT, CDR2 FRNRAP, per germline. V shed 8 bases and J shed 7 bases, with 11 bases lying between them. This chain's CDR3 is CASCLTDEAFF. Here the CDR3 DNA reads TGTGCTAGTTGCTTAACAGATGAAGCTTTCTTT.

This chain uses TRBV6-5 with TRBJ2-5, with D tentatively TRBD2 (5 bases). Between the trimmed V and J ends, which lost 7 bases and 5 bases, there was a span of 14 bases. The germline V gene encodes CDR1 MNHEY and CDR2 SVGAGI. The CDR3 is made up of 13 amino acids. The CDR3 DNA reads TGTGCCAGCACCCAGAGGGCCGGGGAGACCCAGTACTTC. It encodes CASTQRAGETQYF.

The chain links TRBV7-9 to TRBJ1-1; D unclear. Germline V lookup: CDR1 SEHNR, CDR2 FQNEAQ (reference sequence). The CDR3 totals 13 residues. V lost 5 bases, J lost 0 bases, and 7 bases lay in between. The CDR3 is CASSPLLNTEAFF. Here the CDR3 DNA reads TGTGCCAGCAGCCCTCTATTGAACACTGAAGCTTTCTTT.

The V call is TRBV2, the J call TRBJ2-1, with 7 positions matching TRBD2. The length of the CDR3 is 15 residues. J was trimmed by 6 bases and V by 6 bases; bases with no gene match: 11. CDR1 SNHLY and CDR2 FYNNEI come from the germline V gene. The CDR3 loop is CASSRGREVGNEQFF. CDR3 nucleotide sequence: TGTGCCAGCAGCCGGGGGAGGGAGGTCGGCAATGAGCAGTTCTTC.

The CDR3 spells CSILGGFRGATEAFF. The CDR3 DNA follows: TGCAGCATCTTGGGGGGGTTTAGGGGCGCCACTGAAGCTTTCTTT. The chain recombines TRBV29-1 with TRBJ1-1; D might be TRBD1 (5 bases). CDR1 SQVTM and CDR2 ANQGSEA come from the germline V gene. This CDR3 contains 15 residues. Trimming took off 8 bases at V and 4 bases at J, with 23 bases between the two ends.